These 20 T cell receptor beta chains share one sample of origin, sequenced in a study of T cell changes during pregnancy in multiple sclerosis. Sequenced by immunoSEQ multiplex PCR; TCRdb stores in-frame clones only, minus some. The table has just under 70,000 clones, roughly nine tenths seen once. Sequenced here: peripheral blood, sampled in the second trimester of pregnancy. These receptors all stem from a female donor with multiple sclerosis, enrolled in a pregnancy study.

The chain combines TRBV7-2 with TRBJ1-5; 7 nucleotides match TRBD1. CDR3 length equals 15 residues. V shed 2 bases and J 4 bases; nucleotides not matched to a gene: 5. The germline V gene has CDR1 SGHTA and CDR2 FQGNSA. CDR3 protein: CASSLIVQGNQPQHF. The CDR3 DNA sequence: TGTGCCAGCAGCTTAATCGTACAGGGGAATCAGCCCCAGCATTTT.

The J gene is TRBJ2-7, the V gene TRBV5-6; D possibly corresponds to TRBD2 (6 bases). With 0 bases removed from V and 3 bases from J, the gap between germline ends came to 13 bases. CDR1 is SGHDT and CDR2 is YYEEEE in the germline V gene. There are 15 residues in the CDR3. The CDR3 spells CASSLAGRGYYEQYF. The CDR3 DNA reads TGTGCCAGCAGCTTGGCCGGGCGGGGATACTACGAGCAGTACTTC.

There are a few counts of this clone. This rearrangement joins TRBV4-2 to TRBJ1-1; D remains unclear. The germline gives CDR1 LGHNA, CDR2 YNFKEQ. The ends were cut back, 1 base at V and 0 bases at J, with 3 bases in the middle. The CDR3 runs to 13 residues. The CDR3 bases are TGTGCCAGCAGCCAAGCCATGAACACTGAAGCTTTCTTT. Amino acids: CASSQAMNTEAFF.

The rearrangement links TRBV18 to TRBJ1-2; 10 bases agree with TRBD1. Germline V lookup: CDR1 KGHSH, CDR2 LQKENI. CDR3 length: 16 residues. After removal of 3 bases from V and 1 base from J, the junction contained 5 bases not matched to a gene. The DNA for the CDR3 is TGTGCCAGCTCACCCTTGACAGGGGGCGATAACTATGGCTACACCTTC. It translates to CASSPLTGGDNYGYTF.

The chain has TRBV5-5 and TRBJ1-2; D gene ambiguous. CDR3 size: 14 residues. CDR1 is SGHKS, CDR2 YYEKEE, per germline (reference sequence). Trimming pared 6 bases from V and 0 bases from J, leaving 12 bases between. The CDR3 loop reads CASTAELANYGYTF. Here the CDR3 DNA reads TGTGCCAGCACCGCGGAGTTAGCTAACTATGGCTACACCTTC.

The gene calls are TRBV19 and TRBJ1-5; D possibly corresponds to TRBD1 (5 bases). The germline V and J ends were trimmed by 4 bases and 1 base, with 8 bases remaining between them. Germline V lookup: CDR1 LNHDA, CDR2 SQIVND (reference sequence). The CDR3 consists of 14 residues. The CDR3 region has the DNA TGTGCCAGTAGTACGCAGGGCAGCAATCAGCCCCAGCATTTT. Protein: CASSTQGSNQPQHF.

This chain links TRBV11-3 with TRBJ2-6, with no clear D. The CDR3 is 14 amino acids. From germline, CDR1 is SGHNT and CDR2 YENEEA. Trimming took off 2 bases at V and 4 bases at J, with 6 bases between the two ends. The CDR3 loop is CASSLTTGANVLTF. DNA for the CDR3: TGTGCCAGCAGCTTAACTACCGGGGCCAACGTCCTGACTTTC.

The rearrangement joins TRBV5-4 to TRBJ2-2; possibly TRBD2 for D (6 bases). Trimming shortened V by 0 bases and J by 5 bases, and 11 bases separated the two germline ends. The CDR3 covers 15 residues. The germline gives CDR1 SGHNT, CDR2 YYREEE (reference sequence). The CDR3 here is CASSLVAGRTGELFF. DNA for the CDR3: TGTGCCAGCAGCTTGGTTGCGGGGAGAACCGGGGAGCTGTTTTTT. The full variable domain, in which reference TRBV5-4 and TRBJ2-2 provide the parts outside the CDR3, is ETGVTQSPTHLIKTRGQQVTLRCSSQSGHNTVSWYQQALGQGPQFIFQYYREEENGRGNFPPRFSGLQFPNYSSELNVNALELDDSALYLCASSLVAGRTGELFFGEGSRLTVL.

V usage is TRBV7-2 and J usage is TRBJ2-3; TRBD1 matches at 10 bases. Germline trimming cut 2 bases from V and 11 bases from J; bases unmatched to any gene: 19. Germline V gene sequence: CDR1 SGHTA, CDR2 FQGNSA. The CDR3 covers 18 residues. The CDR3 bases are TGTGCCAGCAGCTTACGTATGGTCAGGGGGACAGGGGATAGTAAGCAGTATTTT. It specifies CASSLRMVRGTGDSKQYF. The full variable domain, its missing parts supplied by reference TRBV7-2 and TRBJ2-3, is GAGVSQSPSNKVTEKGKDVELRCDPISGHTALYWYRQSLGQGLEFLIYFQGNSAPDKSGLPSDRFSAERTGGSVSTLTIQRTQQEDSAVYLCASSLRMVRGTGDSKQYFGPGTRLTVL.

This clone was detected many times. The chain couples TRBV7-8 to TRBJ1-2; no reliable D call. V was trimmed by 2 bases and J by 8 bases, leaving 12 bases between them. CDR1 and CDR2 from the germline V gene are SGHVS and FQNEAQ. This CDR3 is 13 amino acids long. DNA of the CDR3: TGTGCCAGCAGCTTATTTAATCGAGAGGGCTACACCTTC. It yields the protein CASSLFNREGYTF.

The chain employs TRBV7-6 and TRBJ2-3, with 11 bases fitting TRBD1. Trimming removed 5 bases from V and 3 bases from J; junction bases left unmatched: 7. The CDR3 sequence is 16 residues long. Germline V gene lookup returns CDR1 SGHVS and CDR2 FNYEAQ. The DNA of the CDR3 is TGTGCCAGCAGCCAACCGGGACAGGGGGTAACAGATACGCAGTATTTT. It yields the protein CASSQPGQGVTDTQYF.

The chain recombines TRBV29-1 with TRBJ1-2; D perhaps matches TRBD1 (6 bases). In germline, CDR1 is SQVTM, CDR2 ANQGSEA. V lost 4 bases and J 4 bases, leaving 19 bases between the germline ends. The CDR3 totals 15 residues. CDR3 coding DNA: TGCAGCGTTGGGGGAATAGGGGGAGGGGGCTATGGCTACACCTTC. Amino acid sequence: CSVGGIGGGGYGYTF.

The chain has TRBV4-3 and TRBJ1-5; D gene ambiguous. Trimming cost V 4 bases and J 3 bases, with 13 bases left between them. Germline CDR1 is LGHNA and CDR2 is YSLEER. The CDR3 is 15 residues long. In nucleotides, the CDR3 is TGCGCCAGCAGCCCGAACTGGGCTGACAATCAGCCCCAGCATTTT. Protein sequence: CASSPNWADNQPQHF.

The rearrangement uses TRBV9 and TRBJ2-3; 7 bases line up with TRBD2. Looked up from germline, CDR1 is SGDLS and CDR2 is YYNGEE. Losses at the gene ends were 1 base for V and 0 bases for J; bases not matched to a gene: 11. This CDR3 region has 18 residues. The CDR3, as DNA: TGTGCCAGCAGCGTAAGGGGCCCGGGGCGGGGGAGCACAGATACGCAGTATTTT. Amino acids: CASSVRGPGRGSTDTQYF.

A single count supports this clone. The chain recombines TRBV7-2 with TRBJ2-7; TRBD1 might be the D (5 bases). The CDR3 is 15 amino acids. Germline CDR1 reads SGHTA; CDR2 reads FQGNSA. With 6 bases removed from V and 0 bases from J, the gap between germline ends came to 15 bases. Here the CDR3 DNA reads TGTGCCAGCAGAGACGAACAGGTATTCTCCTACGAGCAGTACTTC. Amino acids: CASRDEQVFSYEQYF.

The DNA of the CDR3 is TGTGCCAGCAGGGGGGCTAGGACTGGAAACACCATATATTTT. This gives the protein CASRGARTGNTIYF. V usage is TRBV2 and J usage is TRBJ1-3, with TRBD1 as a possible D gene (6 bases). The CDR3 is made up of 14 amino acids. Germline CDR1 SNHLY, CDR2 FYNNEI. V was pared by 6 bases and J by 2 bases, with 11 bases between.

This clone was observed once. The chain employs TRBV6-5 and TRBJ2-1, with 10 bases fitting TRBD1. CDR3 length: 14 residues. The V gene's germline CDR1 is MNHEY and CDR2 SVGAGI. J was trimmed by 4 bases and V by 6 bases; bases with no gene match: 3. The CDR3 bases are TGTGCCAGCAGGGGACAGGGGCTGTACAATGAGCAGTTCTTC. This gives the protein CASRGQGLYNEQFF.

The chain joins TRBV7-6 to TRBJ1-2; D remains unclear. With 1 base removed from V and 2 bases from J, the gap between germline ends came to 11 bases. The CDR3 has 15 residues. Germline V gene lookup returns CDR1 SGHVS and CDR2 FNYEAQ. CDR3 in amino acids: CASSLGATANYGYTF. CDR3 bases: TGTGCCAGCAGCTTAGGTGCTACCGCGAACTATGGCTACACCTTC.

This clone was detected only once. V and J are TRBV7-3 and TRBJ1-2; TRBD1 matches 7 bases. The V segment lost 6 bases and the J segment 1 base; nucleotides outside the gene matches: 8. The CDR3 covers 15 residues. Germline V gene data show CDR1 as SGHTA and CDR2 as FQGTGA. CDR3 amino acids: CASSWTGANNYGYTF. DNA of the CDR3: TGTGCCAGCAGTTGGACAGGAGCCAATAACTATGGCTACACCTTC.

This rearrangement joins TRBV11-2 to TRBJ2-7; a weak D match, TRBD2 (5 bases). Trimming removed 2 bases at V and 2 bases at J, with 10 bases between. In germline, CDR1 is SGHAT, CDR2 FQNNGV. CDR3 length: 14 residues. CDR3 sequence (DNA): TGTGCCAGCAGCTTAATGCAGACTACCTACGAGCAGTACTTC. It specifies CASSLMQTTYEQYF.